A single sample is the source of the 12 T cell receptor beta chains below, sequenced in a study of blood T cell repertoires in COVID-19. The repertoire was sequenced with immunoSEQ multiplex PCR; TCRdb's copy has only in-frame clones and lacks some. The table shows 350,000 to 550,000 clones, with roughly 87% occurring only once. Input material: PBMCs or T cells enriched from blood (not recorded which). These receptor sequences come from a woman aged 18-35 years with acute COVID-19.

The rearrangement links TRBV7-9 to TRBJ2-1; TRBD1 matches at 8 bases. CDR3 length: 17 amino acids. Germline V gives CDR1 SEHNR, CDR2 FQNEAQ (reference sequence). With 0 bases clipped from V and 8 bases from J, the junction kept 12 bases outside the gene matches. Here the CDR3 DNA reads TGTGCCAGCAGCTTAGCCGCCAGGACAGGGCATGGGTATGAGCAGTTCTTC. This codes for CASSLAARTGHGYEQFF.

The V gene is TRBV11-3, the J gene TRBJ1-1, with 7 bases fitting TRBD1. From germline, CDR1 is SGHNT and CDR2 YENEEA. The CDR3 is 14 amino acids. V was pared by 5 bases and J by 1 base, with 4 bases of the junction left unmatched. The DNA of the CDR3 is TGTGCCAGCAGCCCCTCAGGGGGGAACACTGAAGCTTTCTTT. Residues: CASSPSGGNTEAFF.

This chain links TRBV5-1 with TRBJ2-2; the match to TRBD1 covers 10 bases. CDR1 is SGHRS and CDR2 is YFSETQ in the germline V gene. V lost 2 bases to trimming and J lost 4 bases; unmatched junction nucleotides: 2. CDR3 length: 15 amino acids. CDR3 residues: CASSFRTGGTGELFF. The CDR3 DNA follows: TGCGCCAGCAGCTTCCGGACAGGGGGCACCGGGGAGCTGTTTTTT. Full variable domain (remainder filled in from reference TRBV5-1 and TRBJ2-2): KAGVTQTPRYLIKTRGQQVTLSCSPISGHRSVSWYQQTPGQGLQFLFEYFSETQRNKGNFPGRFSGRQFSNSRSEMNVSTLELGDSALYLCASSFRTGGTGELFFGEGSRLTVL.

The count of this clone is one. The chain recombines TRBV28 with TRBJ2-1, with 9 bases aligning to TRBD2. The trim removed 2 bases at V and 7 bases at J, leaving 3 bases unmatched. CDR1 and CDR2 (germline): MDHEN, SYDVKM. This CDR3 spans 14 amino acids. The CDR3 coding sequence is TGTGCCAGCAGTTTACGACTAGCGGAAAATGAGCAGTTCTTC. It codes for CASSLRLAENEQFF.

This clone was seen only once. V gene TRBV19 combines with J gene TRBJ2-7; D possibly corresponds to TRBD2 (6 bases). Trimming shortened V by 2 bases and J by 4 bases, and 12 bases separated the two germline ends. Germline assignment: CDR1 LNHDA and CDR2 SQIVND (reference sequence). This CDR3 is 14 amino acids long. The DNA of the CDR3 is TGTGCCAGTAGTATACCGGGACTTAAATACGAGCAGTACTTC. Amino acids: CASSIPGLKYEQYF.

This chain connects TRBV6-6 to TRBJ2-1; TRBD2 aligns across 13 bases. Germline V gives CDR1 MNHNY, CDR2 SVGAGI (reference sequence). The CDR3 is 17 amino acids. The V segment lost 5 bases and the J segment 6 bases; nucleotides outside the gene matches: 10. The CDR3 nucleotides read TGTGCCAGCAGTCCTCAACCGGGACTAGCGGGGCGCAATGAGCAGTTCTTC. Protein: CASSPQPGLAGRNEQFF.

This clone was picked up many times. This chain links TRBV19 with TRBJ2-7, with 9 positions matching TRBD1. V gave up 8 bases and J gave up 2 bases; unmatched junction bases: 22. The length of the CDR3 is 19 residues. CDR1 is LNHDA and CDR2 is SQIVND in the germline V gene (reference sequence). CDR3 DNA sequence: TGTGCCAGTTGTGCCCGCATATCAACCGGGACAGGGACAACCTACGAGCAGTACTTC. Translated: CASCARISTGTGTTYEQYF.

This sequence joins TRBV9 and TRBJ2-7, with TRBD1 as a possible D gene (5 bases). The germline gives CDR1 SGDLS, CDR2 YYNGEE. The CDR3 length is 11 residues. V shed 7 bases and J shed 0 bases, with 5 bases lying between them. This CDR3 is CASGASYEQYF. CDR3 sequence (DNA): TGTGCCAGCGGGGCCTCCTACGAGCAGTACTTC.

The chain links TRBV28 to TRBJ2-3; a weak D match, TRBD1 (6 bases). Germline CDR1 MDHEN, CDR2 SYDVKM. This CDR3 has 17 residues. The V and J ends lost 7 bases and 2 bases respectively, with 22 bases between them. The CDR3 here is CASKRPGQRPSTDTQYF. The CDR3 DNA sequence: TGTGCCAGCAAACGGCCCGGACAGCGACCTTCCACAGATACGCAGTATTTT.

The V gene is TRBV2, the J gene TRBJ1-5; TRBD1 is a possible D gene (5 bases). The CDR3 is 16 residues long. V dropped 6 bases and J dropped 0 bases, with 15 bases sitting between them. Germline assignment: CDR1 SNHLY and CDR2 FYNNEI. In nucleotides, the CDR3 is TGTGCCAGCAGATCAACGGGACTTTATAGCAATCAGCCCCAGCATTTT. Protein sequence: CASRSTGLYSNQPQHF.

CDR3 in amino acids: CASGTGDNTEAFF. Written as DNA, the CDR3 is TGTGCCAGCGGCACAGGGGACAACACTGAAGCTTTCTTT. The chain couples TRBV28 to TRBJ1-1; TRBD1 matches 7 bases. Germline CDR1 MDHEN, CDR2 SYDVKM. J gave up 2 bases and V 8 bases, and 5 bases lay outside the gene matches. The CDR3 spans 13 residues.

The J gene is TRBJ1-2, the V gene TRBV6-5; no clear D gene. CDR1 MNHEY and CDR2 SVGAGI come from the germline V gene. This CDR3 is built from 11 residues. Trimming took off 8 bases at V and 7 bases at J, with 11 bases between the two ends. In DNA form, the CDR3 reads TGTGCCAGCTTCCGTCCGGTTGGCTACACCTTC. This encodes CASFRPVGYTF.